These T cell receptor beta chains were read from a single sample in a study of T cell responses to AZD1222 COVID-19 vaccine. The data were produced by immunoSEQ multiplex PCR, yet TCRdb's version contains in-frame clones alone and is incomplete. The data contain 100,000 to 150,000 clones, roughly 90% of them seen just once; the ten biggest clones take up around 0.99%. Here the sequenced sample was peripheral blood, taken 28 days after the second AZD1222 dose. These receptors were taken from an adult who received the AZD1222 COVID-19 vaccine. The CDR3 runs from the conserved cysteine through the conserved F or W. The D gene is left open where the match is weak.

TRBD2,TRBJ2-1,TRBV7-7,15,CASSAGLAGVDEQFF,TGTGCTAGCAGCGCGGGACTAGCGGGAGTCGATGAGCAGTTCTTC
TRBD1,TRBJ2-7,TRBV12-3/TRBV12-4,13,CASSWDRLYEQYF,TGTGCCAGCAGTTGGGACAGGCTATACGAGCAGTACTTC
-,TRBJ2-7,TRBV29-1,11,CSVEGYGVQYF,TGCAGCGTTGAGGGGTACGGGGTGCAGTACTTC
-,TRBJ1-2,TRBV6-5,14,CASSYSGRQSGYTF,TGTGCCAGCAGTTACTCGGGGAGACAGTCCGGCTACACCTTC
-,TRBJ1-2,TRBV12-3/TRBV12-4,13,CASSLGRVAGYTF,TGTGCCAGCAGTTTAGGCAGGGTGGCTGGCTACACCTTC
TRBD2,TRBJ2-5,TRBV11-3,16,CASSGGTSGIGETQYF,TGTGCCAGCAGCGGGGGGACTAGCGGGATAGGTGAGACCCAGTACTTC
TRBD1,TRBJ2-2,TRBV13,16,CASSSWGQGNTGELFF,TGTGCCAGCAGTTCTTGGGGACAGGGGAACACCGGGGAGCTGTTTTTT
-,TRBJ2-7,TRBV14,16,CASSQARRGMGYEQYF,TGTGCCAGCAGCCAAGCAAGGCGGGGTATGGGCTACGAGCAGTACTTC
-,TRBJ2-7,TRBV27,16,CASSLRVTDTSYEQYF,TGTGCCAGCAGTTTAAGGGTCACGGACACCTCCTACGAGCAGTACTTC
-,TRBJ2-5,TRBV27,14,CASSETRYQETQYF,TGTGCCAGCAGCGAGACGAGGTACCAAGAGACCCAGTACTTC
TRBD1,TRBJ1-6,TRBV3-1/TRBV3-2,18,CASSPRTGKSSYNSPLHF,TGTGCCAGCAGCCCCCGGACAGGGAAGAGCTCCTATAATTCACCCCTCCACTTT
TRBD1,TRBJ1-6,TRBV6-1,16,CASSEGGAGGVSPLHF,TGTGCCAGCAGTGAAGGTGGGGCAGGGGGCGTCTCACCCCTCCACTTT
TRBD2,TRBJ2-7,TRBV2,16,CASSERRVAGGPGQYF,TGTGCCAGCAGTGAAAGGAGGGTAGCGGGAGGGCCCGGGCAGTACTTC
-,TRBJ1-5,TRBV7-2,15,CASSLTVVSNQPQHF,TGTGCCAGCAGCTTAACGGTTGTGAGCAATCAGCCCCAGCATTTT
-,TRBJ2-7,TRBV2,16,CASSVVEAREDDEQYF,TGTGCCAGCAGTGTAGTCGAAGCCAGGGAAGACGACGAGCAGTACTTC
-,TRBJ2-1,TRBV19,16,CASSIDAGSSYNEQFF,TGTGCCAGTAGTATTGATGCAGGGAGCTCCTACAATGAGCAGTTCTTC
TRBD2,TRBJ2-7,TRBV2,13,CASRERERGEQYF,TGTGCCAGCCGCGAGCGGGAGCGAGGCGAGCAGTACTTC